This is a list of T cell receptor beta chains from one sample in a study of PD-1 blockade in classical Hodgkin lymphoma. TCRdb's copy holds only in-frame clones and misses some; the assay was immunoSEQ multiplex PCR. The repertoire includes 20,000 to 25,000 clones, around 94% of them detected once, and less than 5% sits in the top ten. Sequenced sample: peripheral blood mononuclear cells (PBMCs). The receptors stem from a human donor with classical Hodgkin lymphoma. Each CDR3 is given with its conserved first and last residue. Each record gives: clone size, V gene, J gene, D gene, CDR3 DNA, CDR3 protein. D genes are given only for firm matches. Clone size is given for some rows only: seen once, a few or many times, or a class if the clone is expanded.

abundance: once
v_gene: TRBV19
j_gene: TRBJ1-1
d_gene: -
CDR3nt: TGTGCCAGTAGTATTCTATCGGGGTCGGCTTTCTTT
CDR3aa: CASSILSGSAFF

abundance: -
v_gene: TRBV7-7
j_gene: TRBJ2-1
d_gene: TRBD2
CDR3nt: TGTGCCAGCAGCTTAGGTCCTAGCGGGGGTCATGAGCAGTTCTTC
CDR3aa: CASSLGPSGGHEQFF

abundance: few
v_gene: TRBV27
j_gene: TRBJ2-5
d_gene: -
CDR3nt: TGTGCCAGCAGTCCCGGGGGCGGGACGAGGGGGACCCAGTACTTC
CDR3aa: CASSPGGGTRGTQYF

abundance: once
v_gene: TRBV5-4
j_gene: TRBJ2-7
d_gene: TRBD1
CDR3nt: TGTGCCAGCAGCTTGGTACAGGGGGCGCGGAACGAGCAGTACTTC
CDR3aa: CASSLVQGARNEQYF

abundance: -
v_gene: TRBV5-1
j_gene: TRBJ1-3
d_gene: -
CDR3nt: TGCGCCAGCAGCTCCGGGGGAAACACCATATATTTT
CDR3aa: CASSSGGNTIYF

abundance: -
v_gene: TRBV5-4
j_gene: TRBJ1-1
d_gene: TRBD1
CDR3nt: TGTGCCAGCAGCTCCACCCCGGGACAGTCGAACACTGAAGCTTTCTTT
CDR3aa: CASSSTPGQSNTEAFF

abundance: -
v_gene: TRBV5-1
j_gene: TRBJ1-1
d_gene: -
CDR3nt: TGCGCCAGCAGCGCCGGGGGAGCGAACACTGAAGCTTTCTTT
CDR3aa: CASSAGGANTEAFF

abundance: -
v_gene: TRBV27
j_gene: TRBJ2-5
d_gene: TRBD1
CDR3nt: TGTGCCAGTAGGGGGCTTGGGGAGACCCAGTACTTC
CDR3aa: CASRGLGETQYF

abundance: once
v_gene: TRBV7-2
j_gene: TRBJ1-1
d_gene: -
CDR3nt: TGTGCCAGCAGCTTAGCCGACAGATCAGTTGAAGCTTTCTTT
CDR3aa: CASSLADRSVEAFF

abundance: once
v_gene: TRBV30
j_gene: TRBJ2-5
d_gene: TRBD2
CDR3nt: TGTGCCTGGAGTGTACAGACTAGCGGCTTTCAAGAGACCCAGTACTTC
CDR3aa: CAWSVQTSGFQETQYF

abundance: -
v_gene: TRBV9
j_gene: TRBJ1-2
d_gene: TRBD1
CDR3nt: TGTGCCAGCAGCGGACAGGGATATGGCTACACCTTC
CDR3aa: CASSGQGYGYTF

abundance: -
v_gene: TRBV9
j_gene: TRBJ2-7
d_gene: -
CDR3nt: TGTGCCAGCAGCGTAGGGCCCGACAGACTCTACGAGCAGTACTTC
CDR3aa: CASSVGPDRLYEQYF

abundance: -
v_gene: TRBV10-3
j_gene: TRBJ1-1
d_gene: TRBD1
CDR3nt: TGTGCCATCAGGGGGACAGGGGTTACGAACACTGAAGCTTTCTTT
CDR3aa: CAIRGTGVTNTEAFF

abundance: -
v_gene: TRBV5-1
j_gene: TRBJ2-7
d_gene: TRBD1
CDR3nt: TGCGCCAGCAGCTTGGGGACAGGGGAGTACGAGCAGTACTTC
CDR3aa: CASSLGTGEYEQYF

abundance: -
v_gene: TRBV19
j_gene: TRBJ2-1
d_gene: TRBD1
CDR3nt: TGTGCCAGTAGTATCGGACAGGGGACCTACAATGAGCAGTTCTTC
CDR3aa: CASSIGQGTYNEQFF

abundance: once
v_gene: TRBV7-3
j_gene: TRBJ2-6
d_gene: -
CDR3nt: TGTGCCAGCAGCTTAATCTCGGGGGCTGAGACTGGGGCCAACGTCCTGACTTTC
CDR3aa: CASSLISGAETGANVLTF

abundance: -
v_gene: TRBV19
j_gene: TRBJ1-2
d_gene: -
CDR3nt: TGTGCCAGTAGCCAGGGCGCCCGGCGGTATGGCTACACCTTC
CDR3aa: CASSQGARRYGYTF

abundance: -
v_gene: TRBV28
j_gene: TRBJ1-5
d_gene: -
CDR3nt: TGTGCCAGCATCCAGTGGGGGGGGGATCAGCCCCAGCATTTT
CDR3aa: CASIQWGGDQPQHF

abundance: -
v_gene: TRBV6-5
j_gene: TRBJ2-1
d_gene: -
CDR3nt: TGTGCCAGCAGTTACTTAGCGGACCCCTACAATGAGCAGTTCTTC
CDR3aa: CASSYLADPYNEQFF

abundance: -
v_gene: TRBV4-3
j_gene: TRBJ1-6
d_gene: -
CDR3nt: TGCGCCAGCAGCCAAGCGACAGGCCTGGGGTCACCCCTCCACTTT
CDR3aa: CASSQATGLGSPLHF

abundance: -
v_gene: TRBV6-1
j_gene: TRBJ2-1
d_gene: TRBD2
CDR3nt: TGTGCCAGCAGTGAATTAACTAGCGGGAGTGGTGAGCAGTTCTTC
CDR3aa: CASSELTSGSGEQFF

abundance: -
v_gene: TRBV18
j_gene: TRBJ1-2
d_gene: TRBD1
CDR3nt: TGTGCCAGCTCACCCGTATCAGGGGGCTCGCCCTTCTATGGCTACACCTTC
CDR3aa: CASSPVSGGSPFYGYTF

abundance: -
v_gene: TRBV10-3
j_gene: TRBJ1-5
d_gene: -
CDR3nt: TGTGCCATCAGTGAAAGTGGTCCGGGGCCCCAGCATTTT
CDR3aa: CAISESGPGPQHF